A selection of T cell receptor beta chains follows, all from one sample in a study of regulatory T cells in long-lasting Graves disease. TCRdb re-called the multiplex PCR reads through MiXCR, storing one row per CDR3 protein. The sample consists of 620,000 or so distinct CDR3 sequences, around 17% of them appearing once. Separately, the same data were catalogued under a study of T cells in Graves' hyperthyroidism and ophthalmopathy.

The input for sequencing was peripheral blood mononuclear cells (PBMCs), taken at new diagnosis, from a patient treated with antithyroid drugs. These receptors were collected from a woman in her 30s with Graves disease. Both conserved end residues are part of each CDR3. D genes are given only for firm matches. A clone size is listed for some rows: how often the clone was seen (once, few, many), or a class if it is expanded.

TRBD1	TRBJ1-2	TRBV19	many	13	TGTGCCAGTAGGATACGACAGGGGAACGGCTACACCTTC	CASRIRQGNGYTF
TRBD1	TRBJ1-1	TRBV25-1	-	14	TGTGCCAGCAGTGAAATACGGGACAGCGGTAGGGCTTTCTTT	CASSEIRDSGRAFF
-	TRBJ2-7	TRBV20-1	-	11	TGCAGTGCTTCCCACCTCTTCGAGCAGTACTTC	CSASHLFEQYF
-	TRBJ1-2	TRBV19	-	14	TGTGCCAGTTCCTTTCCAATGGGGTTCAGCGGCTACACCTTC	CASSFPMGFSGYTF
TRBD2	TRBJ2-1	TRBV18	few	18	TGTGCCAGCTCACCCACCACGACTAGCCGTCCCTCCTACAATGAGCAGTTCTTC	CASSPTTTSRPSYNEQFF
-	TRBJ1-2	TRBV2	many	14	TGTGCCAGCAGAAGGTTGGCCGGGAATGAAGGCTACACCTTC	CASRRLAGNEGYTF
-	TRBJ1-5	TRBV24-1	-	13	TGTGCCACCAGCTCGGGGGGATCCCAGCCCCAGCATTTT	CATSSGGSQPQHF
-	TRBJ1-6	TRBV20-1	-	15	TGCAGTGCCAGTGTTGGGACGGCCCATAATTCACCCCTCCACTTT	CSASVGTAHNSPLHF
-	TRBJ2-3	TRBV3-1	-	15	TGTGCCAGCAGCCAAGGGGCAGGGGACACAGATACGCAGTATTTT	CASSQGAGDTDTQYF
TRBD2	TRBJ2-2	TRBV5-1	few	15	TGCGCCAGCAGCATAGCCGAGCGGGAGTCCGGGGAGCTGTTTTTT	CASSIAERESGELFF
-	TRBJ1-3	TRBV19	-	13	TGTGCCAGTAGTCGACAGGAGGTAAACACCATATATTTT	CASSRQEVNTIYF
-	TRBJ1-1	TRBV11-2	many	12	TGTGCCAGCAGCTTTAGCAGGGAGAGAGCTTTCTTT	CASSFSRERAFF
-	TRBJ1-4	TRBV20-1	-	14	TGCAGTGCCGGGGGGGGGAGAGCTAATGAAAAACTGTTTTTT	CSAGGGRANEKLFF
TRBD2	TRBJ2-5	TRBV2	many	14	TGTGCCAGCAGGGCGACTAGCGTGGGAGAGACCCAGTACTTC	CASRATSVGETQYF
-	TRBJ2-1	TRBV20-1	-	12	TGCAGTGATATTGGGACCCTCAATGAGCAGTTCTTC	CSDIGTLNEQFF
TRBD1	TRBJ2-1	TRBV12-3/TRBV12-4	many	15	TGTGCCAGCAGCAGGACAGGGAACTCCTACAATGAGCAGTTCTTC	CASSRTGNSYNEQFF
-	TRBJ2-1	TRBV28	many	16	TGTGCCAGCAGCCCCAGGGGAGAGGTGGGTGTAAATGAGCAGTTCTTC	CASSPRGEVGVNEQFF
-	TRBJ2-2	TRBV19	-	14	TGTGCCAGTAGTATTTCGGGATACACCGGGGAGCTGTTTTTT	CASSISGYTGELFF
-	TRBJ1-5	TRBV4-1	few	9	TGCGCCCGTCGGGGGCCCCAGCATTTT	CARRGPQHF
-	TRBJ2-7	TRBV7-8	few	14	TGTGCCAGCAGCCCTTATCACGGATACTACGAGCAGTACTTC	CASSPYHGYYEQYF
-	TRBJ2-7	TRBV28	few	12	TGTGCCAGCAGCCCCGGGAGCCCCGAGCAGTACTTC	CASSPGSPEQYF
TRBD1	TRBJ1-1	TRBV18	many	14	TGTGCCAGCTCACCACCGAAGGGGGCAGGAGAAGCTTTCTTT	CASSPPKGAGEAFF
TRBD2	TRBJ2-3	TRBV20-1	-	15	TGCAGTGCTTCCCGGGGACTAGCAGTGGGTAATACGCAGTATTTT	CSASRGLAVGNTQYF
-	TRBJ2-1	TRBV5-1	many	15	TGCGCCAGCAGCTTAGGGGACTTATCCTACAATGAGCAGTTCTTC	CASSLGDLSYNEQFF
TRBD1	TRBJ2-6	TRBV7-9	few	20	TGTGCCAGCAGCTATCCGGGACAGGGAACGCCTGGCTCTGGGGCCAACGTCCTGACTTTC	CASSYPGQGTPGSGANVLTF
TRBD2	TRBJ2-3	TRBV15	many	19	TGTGCCACCAGCCGAGAGGCCGGCGGGGCGGGAGGGCCCTCAGATACGCAGTATTTT	CATSREAGGAGGPSDTQYF
TRBD2	TRBJ2-3	TRBV5-1	-	16	TGTGCCAGCAGCTTAGCGGTTAGCGGGAGCGCAGATACGCAGTATTTT	CASSLAVSGSADTQYF
-	TRBJ1-6	TRBV28	-	15	TGTGCCAGCAGTTTAGTAGGGGGGGTAGAATCACCCCTCCACTTT	CASSLVGGVESPLHF
-	TRBJ2-5	TRBV3-1	many	12	TGTGCCAGCAGCCAAAACCAAGAGACCCAGTACTTC	CASSQNQETQYF
-	TRBJ1-2	TRBV7-9	-	17	TGTGCCAGCAGCTACGAGACAGTCAGGGGCTCTAACTATGGCTACACCTTC	CASSYETVRGSNYGYTF
-	TRBJ1-6	TRBV6-1	many	13	TGTGCCAGCAAGTGGGCCGAAAATTCACCCCTCCACTTT	CASKWAENSPLHF
-	TRBJ2-3	TRBV28	-	13	TGTGCCGTGTCTAGCAGATACACAGATACGCAGTATTTT	CAVSSRYTDTQYF
-	TRBJ1-5	TRBV28	many	17	TGTGCCAGCAGTTCCTGGGAGAGTAGATATAGCAATCAGCCCCAGCATTTT	CASSSWESRYSNQPQHF
TRBD2	TRBJ2-1	TRBV28	many	16	TGTGCCAGCAGTGGGAAGCGGGGGGCCTCCTACAATGAGCAGTTCTTC	CASSGKRGASYNEQFF
-	TRBJ2-7	TRBV2	many	16	TGTGCCAGCAGTGAGAGTCGGCCAGGGGGAGGGGGCGAGCAGTACTTC	CASSESRPGGGGEQYF
-	TRBJ2-6	TRBV9	-	15	TGTGCCAGCAGCGCCAGGGTCTCTGGGGCCAACGTCCTGACTTTC	CASSARVSGANVLTF
TRBD1	TRBJ1-5	TRBV3-1	-	15	TGTGCCAGCAGCCAAGATCCCAGGGGGCTTCAGCCCCAGCATTTT	CASSQDPRGLQPQHF
TRBD2	TRBJ2-7	TRBV28	many	14	TGTGCCAGCAGCTTACTAGCGGGGACGTACGAGCAGTACTTC	CASSLLAGTYEQYF
-	TRBJ2-1	TRBV20-1	-	16	TGCAGTGCCTTCTCGTTCGGGGTTAGCTCCTACAATGAGCAGTTCTTC	CSAFSFGVSSYNEQFF
TRBD2	TRBJ2-3	TRBV7-6	few	17	TGTGCCAGCAGCCGTAATCTAGCGGGAGGGCCATCCGATACGCAGTATTTT	CASSRNLAGGPSDTQYF
-	TRBJ1-1	TRBV9	many	12	TGTGCCAGCAGCGTAGGGACAACTGAAGCTTTCTTT	CASSVGTTEAFF
TRBD1	TRBJ2-7	TRBV28	many	13	TGTGCCAGCAGTCGACAGGGTTTGAGGGAGCAGTACTTC	CASSRQGLREQYF
-	TRBJ1-5	TRBV18	many	13	TGTGCCAGCTCACCGGGGGCCGGTCAGGCCCAGCATTTT	CASSPGAGQAQHF
-	TRBJ2-7	TRBV20-1	-	12	TGCAGTGCCCTGCCTGGGGAGTACGAGCAGTACTTC	CSALPGEYEQYF
-	TRBJ2-2	TRBV20-1	many	12	TGCAGTGCTAGTCGGGCCACCGGGGAGCTGTTTTTT	CSASRATGELFF